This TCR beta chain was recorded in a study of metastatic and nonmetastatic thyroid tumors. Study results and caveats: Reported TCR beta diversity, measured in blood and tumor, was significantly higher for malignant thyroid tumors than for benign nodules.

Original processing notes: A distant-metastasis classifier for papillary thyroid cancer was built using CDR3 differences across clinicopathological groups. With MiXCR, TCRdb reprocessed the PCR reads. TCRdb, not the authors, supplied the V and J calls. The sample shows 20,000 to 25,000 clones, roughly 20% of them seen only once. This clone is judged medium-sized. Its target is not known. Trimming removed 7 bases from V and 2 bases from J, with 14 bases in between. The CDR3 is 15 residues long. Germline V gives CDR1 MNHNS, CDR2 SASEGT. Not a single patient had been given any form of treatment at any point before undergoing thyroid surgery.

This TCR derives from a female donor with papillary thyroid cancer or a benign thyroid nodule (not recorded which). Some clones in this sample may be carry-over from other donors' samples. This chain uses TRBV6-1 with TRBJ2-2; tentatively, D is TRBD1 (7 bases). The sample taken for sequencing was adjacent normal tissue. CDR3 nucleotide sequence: TGTGCCAGCAAGGAGGGGGCTGTAAACACCGGGGAGCTGTTTTTT. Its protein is CASKEGAVNTGELFF.